This T cell receptor (beta chain) originates from a study of Ad26.COV2.S vaccination and SARS-CoV-2 variants. This CDR3 is built from 14 residues. Per the germline V gene, CDR1 is MDHEN and CDR2 is SYDVKM. The germline V and J ends were trimmed by 4 bases and 9 bases, with 19 bases remaining between them. Profiled with immunoSEQ multiplex PCR; TCRdb holds only in-frame clones, not every one. The sample includes 200,000 to 300,000 clones, roughly 90% of them seen just once. Noted treatment: roughly 18 received Ad26.COV2.S at low or high dose, single or two shots; about 5 received placebo; per-sample allocation not given. All samples were drawn on day 63, counting from the first vaccine or placebo injection.

The TCR was taken from a person aged 18 to 59 who received the Ad26.COV2.S COVID-19 vaccine or a placebo. This specimen consisted of peripheral blood, obtained in a trial of Ad26.COV2.S vaccine versus placebo. This chain connects TRBV28 to TRBJ2-7, with D possibly being TRBD1 or TRBD2 (5 bases each). The CDR3 protein is CASSSPGRNVGQYF. As DNA, the CDR3 is TGTGCCAGCAGTTCCCCGGGACGGAACGTCGGGCAGTACTTC.